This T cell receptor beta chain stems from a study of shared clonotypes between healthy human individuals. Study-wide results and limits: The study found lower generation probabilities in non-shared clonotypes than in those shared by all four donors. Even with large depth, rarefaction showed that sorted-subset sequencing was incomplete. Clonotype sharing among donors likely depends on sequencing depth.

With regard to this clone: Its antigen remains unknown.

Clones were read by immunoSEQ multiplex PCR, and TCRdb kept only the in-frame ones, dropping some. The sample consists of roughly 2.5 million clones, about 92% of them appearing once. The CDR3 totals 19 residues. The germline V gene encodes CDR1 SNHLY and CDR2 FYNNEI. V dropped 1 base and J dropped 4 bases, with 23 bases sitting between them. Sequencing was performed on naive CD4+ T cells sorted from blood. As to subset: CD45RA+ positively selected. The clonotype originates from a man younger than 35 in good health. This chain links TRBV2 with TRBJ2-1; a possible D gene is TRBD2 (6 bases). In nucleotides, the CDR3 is TGTGCCAGCAGTGAAGGTGTTGGAGGGGTCCTTGGAGGGTACAATGAGCAGTTCTTC. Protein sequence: CASSEGVGGVLGGYNEQFF.